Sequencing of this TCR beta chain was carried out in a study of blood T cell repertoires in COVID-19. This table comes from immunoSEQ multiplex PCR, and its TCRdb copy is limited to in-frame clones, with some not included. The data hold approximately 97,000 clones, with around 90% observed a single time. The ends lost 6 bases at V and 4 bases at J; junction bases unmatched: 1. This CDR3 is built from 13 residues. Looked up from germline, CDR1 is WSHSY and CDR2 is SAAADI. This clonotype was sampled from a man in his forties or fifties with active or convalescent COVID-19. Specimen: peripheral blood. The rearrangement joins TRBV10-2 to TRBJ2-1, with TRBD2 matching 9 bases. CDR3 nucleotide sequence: TGCGCCAGCAGAGCGGGGGGTTACAATGAGCAGTTCTTC. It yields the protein CASRAGGYNEQFF.